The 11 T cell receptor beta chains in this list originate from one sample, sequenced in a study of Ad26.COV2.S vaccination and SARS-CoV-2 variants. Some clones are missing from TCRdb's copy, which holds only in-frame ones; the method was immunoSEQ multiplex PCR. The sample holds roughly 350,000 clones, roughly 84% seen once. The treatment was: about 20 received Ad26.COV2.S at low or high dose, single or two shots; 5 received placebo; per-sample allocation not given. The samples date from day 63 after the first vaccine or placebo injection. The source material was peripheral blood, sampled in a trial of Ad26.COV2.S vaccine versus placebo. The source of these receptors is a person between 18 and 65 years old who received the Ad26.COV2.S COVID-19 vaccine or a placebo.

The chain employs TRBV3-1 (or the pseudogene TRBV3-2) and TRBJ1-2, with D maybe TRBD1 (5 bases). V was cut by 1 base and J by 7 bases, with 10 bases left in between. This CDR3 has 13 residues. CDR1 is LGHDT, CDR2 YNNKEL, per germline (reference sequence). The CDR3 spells CASSQARGVGYTF. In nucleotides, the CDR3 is TGTGCCAGCAGCCAAGCTAGGGGCGTTGGCTACACCTTC.

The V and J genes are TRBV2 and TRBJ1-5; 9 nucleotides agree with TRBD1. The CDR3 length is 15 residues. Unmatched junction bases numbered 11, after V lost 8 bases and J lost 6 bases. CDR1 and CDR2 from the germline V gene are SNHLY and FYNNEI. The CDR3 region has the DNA TGTGCCAGCGGACGGGACAGGGATTACGCTCAGCCCCAGCATTTT. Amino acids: CASGRDRDYAQPQHF.

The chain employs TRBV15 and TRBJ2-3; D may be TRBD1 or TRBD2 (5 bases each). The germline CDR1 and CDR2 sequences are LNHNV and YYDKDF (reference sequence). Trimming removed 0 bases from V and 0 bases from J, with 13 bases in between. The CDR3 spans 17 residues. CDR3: CATSRDYVGGSTDTQYF. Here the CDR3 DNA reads TGTGCCACCAGCAGAGATTATGTTGGGGGAAGCACAGATACGCAGTATTTT.

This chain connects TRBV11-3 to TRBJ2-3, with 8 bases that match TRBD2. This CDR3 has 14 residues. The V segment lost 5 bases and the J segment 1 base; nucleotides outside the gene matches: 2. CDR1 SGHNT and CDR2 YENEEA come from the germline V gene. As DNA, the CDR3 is TGTGCCAGCAGCCCAGCGGGGGGCACAGATACGCAGTATTTT. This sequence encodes CASSPAGGTDTQYF.

The chain's CDR3 is CASSPGLEGDEQFF. In DNA, the CDR3 is TGTGCCAGCAGCCCGGGACTAGAAGGCGATGAGCAGTTCTTC. The chain joins TRBV6-2 or TRBV6-3 to TRBJ2-1, with 8 bases that match TRBD2. The CDR3 is made up of 14 amino acids. Germline values: CDR1 MNHEY, CDR2 SVGEGT. The V segment lost 6 bases and the J segment 8 bases; nucleotides outside the gene matches: 9.

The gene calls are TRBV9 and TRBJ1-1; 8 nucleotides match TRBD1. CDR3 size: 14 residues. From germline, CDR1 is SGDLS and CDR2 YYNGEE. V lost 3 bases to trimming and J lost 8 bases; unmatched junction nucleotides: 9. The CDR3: CASSARGGQEEAFF. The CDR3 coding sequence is TGTGCCAGCAGCGCGAGGGGGGGACAGGAGGAAGCTTTCTTT.

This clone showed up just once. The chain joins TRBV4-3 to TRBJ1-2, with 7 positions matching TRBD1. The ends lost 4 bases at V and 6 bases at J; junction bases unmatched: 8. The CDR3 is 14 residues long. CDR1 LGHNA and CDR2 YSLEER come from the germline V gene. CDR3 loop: CASSPGARGNGYTF. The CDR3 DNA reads TGCGCCAGCAGCCCAGGGGCCAGGGGGAATGGCTACACCTTC.

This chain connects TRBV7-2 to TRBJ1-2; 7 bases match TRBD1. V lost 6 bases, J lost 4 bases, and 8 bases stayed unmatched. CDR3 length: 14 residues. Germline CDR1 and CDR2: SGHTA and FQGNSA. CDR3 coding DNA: TGTGCCAGCAGTTTGACGGGACAGCTCTATGGCTACACCTTC. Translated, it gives CASSLTGQLYGYTF.

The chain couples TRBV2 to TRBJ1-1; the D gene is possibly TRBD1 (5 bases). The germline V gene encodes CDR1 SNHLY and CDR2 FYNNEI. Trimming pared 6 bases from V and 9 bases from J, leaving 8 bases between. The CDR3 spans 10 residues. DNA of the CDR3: TGTGCCAGCAGCTTGGGGCAAGCTTTCTTT. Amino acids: CASSLGQAFF.

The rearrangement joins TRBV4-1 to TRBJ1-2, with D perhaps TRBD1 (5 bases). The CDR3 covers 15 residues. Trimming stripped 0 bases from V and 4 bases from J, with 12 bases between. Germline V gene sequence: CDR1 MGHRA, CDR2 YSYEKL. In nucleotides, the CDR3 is TGCGCCAGCAGCCAAGAACCAGGGCGGACCTATGGCTACACCTTC. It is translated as CASSQEPGRTYGYTF.

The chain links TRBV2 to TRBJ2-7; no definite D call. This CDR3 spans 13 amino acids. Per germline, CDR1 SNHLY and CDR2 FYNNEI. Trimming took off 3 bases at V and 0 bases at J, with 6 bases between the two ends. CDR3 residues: CASSDLLSYEQYF. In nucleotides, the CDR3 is TGTGCCAGCAGTGATCTCCTCTCCTACGAGCAGTACTTC.